A single sample is the source of the 2 T cell receptor beta chains below, sequenced in a study of blood T cell repertoires in COVID-19. The data were produced by immunoSEQ multiplex PCR, yet TCRdb's version contains in-frame clones alone and is incomplete. The data show about 250,000 clones, with roughly four fifths seen just once and approximately 4.5% held by the top ten. Sequencing was done on a sample of peripheral blood. Every receptor here comes from a woman in her 70s with acute or convalescent COVID-19.

The genes are TRBV12-3 or TRBV12-4 and TRBJ2-7; D is undetermined. V lost 2 bases and J 2 bases, leaving 4 bases between the germline ends. This CDR3 contains 12 residues. As DNA, the CDR3 is TGTGCCAGCAGTTTAACTGCCTACGAGCAGTACTTC. Translated, it gives CASSLTAYEQYF.

This chain joins TRBV28 and TRBJ1-1, with a possible D match to TRBD1 (5 bases). The length of the CDR3 is 15 residues. Germline CDR1 reads MDHEN; CDR2 reads SYDVKM. Trimming took 4 bases from V and 6 from J, leaving 18 bases between them. The CDR3 nucleotides are TGTGCCAGCAGTTCTCGCCCGGGACGGAGGGCTGAAGCTTTCTTT. This translates into CASSSRPGRRAEAFF.